This record looks at one T cell receptor beta chain sequence and its context. Its antigen specificity is not known. No base-level quality is on record; no much larger clone is a single base apart. TCRbeta CDR3 regions were amplified from genomic DNA by means of the immunoSEQ Assay, a bias-controlled multiplex PCR. Processing in the source paper ran as follows. Within the assay, amplification of reference gene primers was used to estimate how many nucleated cells each sample contained. Sequence reads were collapsed and filtered to measure the absolute abundance of every unique TCRbeta CDR3 rearrangement. Productive Simpson clonality was computed per sample as the square root of Simpson's diversity index over productive rearrangements. The clones in this table, taken by TCRdb from immuneACCESS, are in-frame only. Not every clone is retained; where verified, under half of the shortfall comes from an unresolved V gene, and the cause of the rest is unknown. V and J calls plus clone size are reproduced from that table; the DNA served to infer D and trimming. The sample table contains 150,000 to 200,000 clones; only one count was recorded for 82% of them. The ten largest clonotypes hold less than 5.5% of the sample.

The CDR3 spans 13 residues, from the cysteine through the phenylalanine. Of the read, only the CDR3 DNA is kept; its 39 bases are in frame from base 1. The junction shows trimming of 6 bases on V and 4 bases on J, plus 12 bases between the germline ends. The source of the sample is a study of blood T cell repertoires in COVID-19 (dated by TCRdb to the early 2020s). Study-level background: Samples covering the acute and convalescent phases of COVID-19 were provided by collaborators in the United States, Italy and Spain. The material from the prospective study consisted of cDNA or gDNA derived from T cells, B-cell-depleted T cells, or PBMCs. Deeply sampled blood TCRbeta repertoires from subjects exposed to, actively infected with, or recovered from COVID-19 were included in the dataset. The repertoires were released in a freely available public database intended as a resource for research on the immune response to SARS-CoV-2. The samples were drawn from two sources: the first 160 participants of the ongoing ImmuneRACE study, and 1,000 to 1,500 subjects contributed by 6 global collaborators. A de-identified subject ID, COVID-19 status, age in years and sex were almost always included in the sample metadata. Where HLA class I and class II types were available, the types were taken from metadata supplied by the sample provider, not from assay-based typing. The paper as a whole reports these results and caveats: Clinical and demographic metadata were provided uncurated, with the amount varying by source and participant.

Participants in the prospective study were enrolled through a virtual design, were aged roughly 18 to 100 years, and lived in 20 to 30 United States geographic areas. In the prospective study, participants were assigned to cohorts based on the clinical history participants reported in a screening survey and a study questionnaire. Mobile phlebotomists in the prospective study collected whole blood, serum and a nasopharyngeal or oropharyngeal swab from every participant. Prospective study participants could optionally give additional blood draws and questionnaires over a roughly 2-month period. Blood samples from the prospective study were shipped frozen or at room temperature prior to DNA extraction.

The sequencing sample was made of PBMCs or T cells enriched from blood (not recorded which). This receptor chain uses TRBV12-3 or TRBV12-4 and TRBJ1-2, with no reliable assignment of the D segment. This TCR was recovered from a woman aged 60-75 years with acute COVID-19. CDR3 region: CASSLWRSYGYTF. The base sequence is TGTGCCAGCAGCCTGTGGAGGTCCTATGGCTACACCTTC.